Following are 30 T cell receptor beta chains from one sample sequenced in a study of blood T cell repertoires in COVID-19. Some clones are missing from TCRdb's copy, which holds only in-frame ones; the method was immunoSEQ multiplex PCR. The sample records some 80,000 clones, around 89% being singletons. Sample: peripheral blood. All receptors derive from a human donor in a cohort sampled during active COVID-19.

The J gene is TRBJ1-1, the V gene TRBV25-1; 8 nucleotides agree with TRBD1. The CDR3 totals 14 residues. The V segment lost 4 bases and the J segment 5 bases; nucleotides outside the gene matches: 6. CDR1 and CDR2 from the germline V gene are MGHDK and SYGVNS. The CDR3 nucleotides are TGTGCCAGCAGTGCCCTCAGGGGGCAAACTGAAGCTTTCTTT. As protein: CASSALRGQTEAFF. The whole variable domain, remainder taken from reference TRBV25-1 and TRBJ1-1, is EADIYQTPRYLVIGTGKKITLECSQTMGHDKMYWYQQDPGMELHLIHYSYGVNSTEKGDLSSESTVSRIRTEHFPLTLESARPSHTSQYLCASSALRGQTEAFFGQGTRLTVV.

Here the CDR3 reads CATSRADRTSVIEPQHF. The CDR3 DNA reads as TGTGCCACCAGCAGAGCGGACAGGACCTCTGTGATAGAGCCCCAGCATTTT. The chain joins TRBV15 to TRBJ1-5; TRBD1 agrees at 7 bases. This CDR3 spans 17 amino acids. V was pared by 1 base and J by 8 bases, with 14 bases of the junction left unmatched. CDR1 and CDR2 from the germline V gene are LNHNV and YYDKDF (reference sequence).

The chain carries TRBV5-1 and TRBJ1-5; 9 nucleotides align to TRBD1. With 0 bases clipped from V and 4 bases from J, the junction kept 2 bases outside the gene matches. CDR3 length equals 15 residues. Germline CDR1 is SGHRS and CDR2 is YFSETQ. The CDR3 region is CASSLGDRANQPQHF. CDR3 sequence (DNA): TGCGCCAGCAGCTTGGGGGACAGGGCAAATCAGCCCCAGCATTTT.

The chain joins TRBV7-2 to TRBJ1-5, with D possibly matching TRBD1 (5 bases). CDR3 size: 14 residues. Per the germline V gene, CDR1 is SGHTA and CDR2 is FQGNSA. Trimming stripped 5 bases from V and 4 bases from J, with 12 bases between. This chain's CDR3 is CASSPNSGNQPQHF. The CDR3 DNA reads TGTGCCAGCAGCCCGAACTCAGGGAATCAGCCCCAGCATTTT.

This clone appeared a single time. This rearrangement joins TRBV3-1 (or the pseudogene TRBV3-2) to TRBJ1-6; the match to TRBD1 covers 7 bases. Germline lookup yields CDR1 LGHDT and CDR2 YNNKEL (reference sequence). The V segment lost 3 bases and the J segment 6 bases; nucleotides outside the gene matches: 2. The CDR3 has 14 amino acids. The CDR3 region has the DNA TGTGCCAGCAGCCAGGGACAGATTAATTCACCCCTCCACTTT. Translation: CASSQGQINSPLHF.

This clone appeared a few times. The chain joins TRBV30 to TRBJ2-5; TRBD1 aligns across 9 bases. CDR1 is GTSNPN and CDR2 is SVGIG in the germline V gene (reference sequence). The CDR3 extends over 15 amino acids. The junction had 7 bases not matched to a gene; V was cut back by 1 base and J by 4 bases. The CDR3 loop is CAWSAGTGFGETQYF. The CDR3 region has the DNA TGTGCCTGGAGTGCTGGGACAGGGTTCGGAGAGACCCAGTACTTC. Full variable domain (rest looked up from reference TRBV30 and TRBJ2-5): SQTIHQWPATLVQPVGSPLSLECTVEGTSNPNLYWYRQAAGRGLQLLFYSVGIGQISSEVPQNLSASRPQDRQFILSSKKLLLSDSGFYLCAWSAGTGFGETQYFGPGTRLLVL.

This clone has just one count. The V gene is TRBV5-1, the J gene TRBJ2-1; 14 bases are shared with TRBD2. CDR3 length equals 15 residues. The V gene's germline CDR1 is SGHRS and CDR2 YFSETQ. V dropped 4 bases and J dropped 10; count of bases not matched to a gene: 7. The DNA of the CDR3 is TGCGCCAGCAGCCCGGGACTAGCGGGAGCGGGAGAGCAGTTCTTC. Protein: CASSPGLAGAGEQFF. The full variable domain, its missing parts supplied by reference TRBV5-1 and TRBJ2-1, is KAGVTQTPRYLIKTRGQQVTLSCSPISGHRSVSWYQQTPGQGLQFLFEYFSETQRNKGNFPGRFSGRQFSNSRSEMNVSTLELGDSALYLCASSPGLAGAGEQFFGPGTRLTVL.

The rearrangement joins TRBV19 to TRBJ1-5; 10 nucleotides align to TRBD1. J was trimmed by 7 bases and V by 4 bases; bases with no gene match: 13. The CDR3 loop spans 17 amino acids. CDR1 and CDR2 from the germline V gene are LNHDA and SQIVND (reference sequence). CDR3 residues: CASSTDGTGASGQPQHF. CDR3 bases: TGTGCCAGTAGTACCGACGGGACAGGGGCGTCGGGGCAGCCCCAGCATTTT.

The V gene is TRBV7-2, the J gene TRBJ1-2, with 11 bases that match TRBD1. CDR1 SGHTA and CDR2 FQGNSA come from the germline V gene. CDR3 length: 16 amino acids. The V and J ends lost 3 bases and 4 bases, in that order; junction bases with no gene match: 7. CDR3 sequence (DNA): TGTGCCAGCAGCTTGGACAGGGGGCGCAGCCTCTATGGCTACACCTTC. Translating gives CASSLDRGRSLYGYTF.

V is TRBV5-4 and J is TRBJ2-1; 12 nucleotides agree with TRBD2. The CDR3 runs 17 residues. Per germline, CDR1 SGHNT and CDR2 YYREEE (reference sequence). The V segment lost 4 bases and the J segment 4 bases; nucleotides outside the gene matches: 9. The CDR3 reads CASSISSGRANYNEQFF. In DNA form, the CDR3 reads TGTGCCAGCAGCATCTCTAGCGGGAGGGCCAATTACAATGAGCAGTTCTTC.

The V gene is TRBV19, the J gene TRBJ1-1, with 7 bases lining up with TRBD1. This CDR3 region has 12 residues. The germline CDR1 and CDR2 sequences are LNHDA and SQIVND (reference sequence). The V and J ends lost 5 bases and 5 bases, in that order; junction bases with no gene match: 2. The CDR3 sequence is CASSLRGTEAFF. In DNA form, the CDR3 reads TGTGCCAGTAGTCTCAGGGGGACTGAAGCTTTCTTT.

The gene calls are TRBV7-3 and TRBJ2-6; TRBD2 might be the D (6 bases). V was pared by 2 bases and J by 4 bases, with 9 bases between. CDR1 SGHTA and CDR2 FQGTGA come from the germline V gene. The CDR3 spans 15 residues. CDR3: CASSLGGYGANVLTF. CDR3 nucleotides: TGTGCCAGCAGCTTAGGAGGGTACGGGGCCAACGTCCTGACTTTC.

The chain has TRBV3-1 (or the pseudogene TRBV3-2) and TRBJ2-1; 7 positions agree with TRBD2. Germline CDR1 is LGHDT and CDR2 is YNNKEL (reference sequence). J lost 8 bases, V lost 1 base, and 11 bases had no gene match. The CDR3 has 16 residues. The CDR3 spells CASSQVPGGNYDEQFF. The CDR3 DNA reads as TGTGCCAGCAGCCAAGTTCCGGGAGGTAATTACGATGAGCAGTTCTTC.

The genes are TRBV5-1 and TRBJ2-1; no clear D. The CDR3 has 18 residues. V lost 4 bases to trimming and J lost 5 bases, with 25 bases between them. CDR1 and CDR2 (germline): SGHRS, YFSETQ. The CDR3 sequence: CASSVGSRSSRIHNEQFF. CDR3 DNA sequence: TGCGCCAGCAGCGTAGGATCGCGGAGCTCCCGCATACACAATGAGCAGTTCTTC.

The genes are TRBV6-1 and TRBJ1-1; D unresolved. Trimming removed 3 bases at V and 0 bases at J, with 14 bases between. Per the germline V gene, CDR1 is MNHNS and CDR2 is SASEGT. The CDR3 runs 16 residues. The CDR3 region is CASSESGWGVNTEAFF. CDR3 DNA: TGTGCCAGCAGTGAGTCGGGGTGGGGAGTGAACACTGAAGCTTTCTTT.

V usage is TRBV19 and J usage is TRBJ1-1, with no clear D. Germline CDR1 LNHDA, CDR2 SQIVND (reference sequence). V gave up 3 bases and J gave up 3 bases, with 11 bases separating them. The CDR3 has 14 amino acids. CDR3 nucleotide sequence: TGTGCCAGTAGTATTGAGCCGCGGGACACTGAAGCTTTCTTT. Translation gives CASSIEPRDTEAFF.

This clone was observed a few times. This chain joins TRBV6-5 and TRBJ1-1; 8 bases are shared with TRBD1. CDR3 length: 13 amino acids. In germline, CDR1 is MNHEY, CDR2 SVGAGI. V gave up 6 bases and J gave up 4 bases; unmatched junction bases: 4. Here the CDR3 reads CASSPDRGTEAFF. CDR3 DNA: TGTGCCAGCAGCCCCGACAGGGGCACTGAAGCTTTCTTT.

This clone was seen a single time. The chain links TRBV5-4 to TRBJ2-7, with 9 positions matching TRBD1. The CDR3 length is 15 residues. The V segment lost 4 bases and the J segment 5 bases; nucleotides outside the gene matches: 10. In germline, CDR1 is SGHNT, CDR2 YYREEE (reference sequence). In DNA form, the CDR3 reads TGTGCCAGCAGCAGACGGGACAGGGTATACAACGAGCAGTACTTC. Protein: CASSRRDRVYNEQYF. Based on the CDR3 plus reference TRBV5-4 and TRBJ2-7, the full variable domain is ETGVTQSPTHLIKTRGQQVTLRCSSQSGHNTVSWYQQALGQGPQFIFQYYREEENGRGNFPPRFSGLQFPNYSSELNVNALELDDSALYLCASSRRDRVYNEQYFGPGTRLTVT.

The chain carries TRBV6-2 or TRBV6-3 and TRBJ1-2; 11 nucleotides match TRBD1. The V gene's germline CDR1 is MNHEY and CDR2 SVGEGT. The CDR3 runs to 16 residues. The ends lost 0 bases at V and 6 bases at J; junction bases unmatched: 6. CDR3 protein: CASSYSDGTGGNGYTF. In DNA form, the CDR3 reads TGTGCCAGCAGTTACTCTGACGGGACAGGGGGAAATGGCTACACCTTC.

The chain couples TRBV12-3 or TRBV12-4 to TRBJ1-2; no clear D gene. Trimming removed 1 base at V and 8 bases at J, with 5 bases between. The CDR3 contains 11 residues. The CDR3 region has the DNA TGTGCCAGCAGTTTAGGCTACGGCTACACCTTC. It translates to CASSLGYGYTF.

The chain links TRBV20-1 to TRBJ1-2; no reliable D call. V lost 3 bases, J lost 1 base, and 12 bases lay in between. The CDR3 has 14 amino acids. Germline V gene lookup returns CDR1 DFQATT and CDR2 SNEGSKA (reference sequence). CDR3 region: CSASFSGLNYGYTF. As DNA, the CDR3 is TGCAGTGCTAGTTTTTCAGGTCTTAACTATGGCTACACCTTC.

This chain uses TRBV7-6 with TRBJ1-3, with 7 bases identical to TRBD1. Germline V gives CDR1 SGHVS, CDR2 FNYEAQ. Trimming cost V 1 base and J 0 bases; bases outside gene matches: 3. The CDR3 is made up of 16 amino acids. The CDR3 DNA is TGTGCCAGCAGCTTAGGGGGACAGAACTCTGGAAACACCATATATTTT. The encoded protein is CASSLGGQNSGNTIYF.

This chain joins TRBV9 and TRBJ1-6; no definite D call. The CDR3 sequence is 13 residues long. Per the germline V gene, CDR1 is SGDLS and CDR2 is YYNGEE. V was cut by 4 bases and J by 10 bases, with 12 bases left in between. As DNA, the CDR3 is TGTGCCAGCAGCCCAGGACTGAGCTCACCCCTCCACTTT. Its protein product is CASSPGLSSPLHF.

The CDR3: CATTSGGTYNEQFF. CDR3 sequence (DNA): TGTGCCACCACGAGCGGGGGGACCTACAATGAGCAGTTCTTC. This chain uses TRBV6-1 with TRBJ2-1; 9 bases are a match to TRBD2. J lost 2 bases, V lost 10 bases, and 6 bases had no gene match. The CDR3 covers 14 residues. Germline-derived CDR1 and CDR2 are MNHNS and SASEGT.

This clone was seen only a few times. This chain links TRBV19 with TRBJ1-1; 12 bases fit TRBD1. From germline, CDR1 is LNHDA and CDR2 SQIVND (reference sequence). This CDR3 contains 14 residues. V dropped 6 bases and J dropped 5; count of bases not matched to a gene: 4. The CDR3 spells CASRGQGASTEAFF. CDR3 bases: TGTGCCAGTAGGGGACAGGGGGCAAGTACTGAAGCTTTCTTT.

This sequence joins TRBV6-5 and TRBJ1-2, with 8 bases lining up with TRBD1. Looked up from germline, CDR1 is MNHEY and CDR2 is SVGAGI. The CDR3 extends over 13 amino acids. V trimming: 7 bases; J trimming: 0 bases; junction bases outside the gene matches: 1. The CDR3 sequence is CASMDRANYGYTF. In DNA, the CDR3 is TGTGCCAGCATGGACAGGGCTAACTATGGCTACACCTTC.

The CDR3 here is CASQTGTSTSYEQYF. The CDR3 bases are TGTGCCAGCCAAACCGGGACTAGCACCTCCTACGAGCAGTACTTC. J is TRBJ2-7 and V is TRBV5-5; 9 nucleotides align to TRBD2. This CDR3 spans 15 amino acids. Looked up from germline, CDR1 is SGHKS and CDR2 is YYEKEE (reference sequence). The V segment lost 7 bases and the J segment 0 bases; nucleotides outside the gene matches: 8.

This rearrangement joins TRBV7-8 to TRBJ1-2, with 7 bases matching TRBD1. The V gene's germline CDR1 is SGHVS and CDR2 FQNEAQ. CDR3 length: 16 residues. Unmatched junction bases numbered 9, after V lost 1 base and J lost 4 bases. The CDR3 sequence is CASSLGVGGGSYGYTF. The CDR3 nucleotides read TGTGCCAGCAGCTTAGGCGTTGGAGGGGGCAGCTATGGCTACACCTTC.

The CDR3 reads CASSRTVGYTF. CDR3 nucleotides: TGTGCCAGCAGTAGGACAGTAGGCTACACCTTC. V usage is TRBV2 and J usage is TRBJ1-2, with D possibly TRBD1 on 6 matching bases. This CDR3 comprises 11 residues. Germline V gene data show CDR1 as SNHLY and CDR2 as FYNNEI. V lost 5 bases and J lost 8, with 9 bases in between.

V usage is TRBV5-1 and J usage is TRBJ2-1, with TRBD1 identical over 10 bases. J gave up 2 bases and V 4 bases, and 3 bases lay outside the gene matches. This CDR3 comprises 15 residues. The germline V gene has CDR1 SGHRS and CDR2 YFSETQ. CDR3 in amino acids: CASSIGTGAYNEQFF. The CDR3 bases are TGCGCCAGCAGCATAGGGACAGGGGCCTACAATGAGCAGTTCTTC. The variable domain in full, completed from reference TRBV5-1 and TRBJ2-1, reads KAGVTQTPRYLIKTRGQQVTLSCSPISGHRSVSWYQQTPGQGLQFLFEYFSETQRNKGNFPGRFSGRQFSNSRSEMNVSTLELGDSALYLCASSIGTGAYNEQFFGPGTRLTVL.